This TCR beta chain was recorded in a study of OX40 agonist ivuxolimab in advanced cancers. Study in general: Aged about 23 to 80 with a mean of roughly 63 years, they were more than 80% male.

To note about this clone: The antigen is undetermined.

Produced via immunoSEQ multiplex PCR; TCRdb's table is partial and in-frame only. The data hold some 59,000 clones, with about 90% observed a single time. Whole-study results and caveats: Relatively little clonal expansion, among the lowest observed, appeared in partial responders at 0.1-3.0 mg/kg. The average count of expanded clones was higher among CD8+ T cells than among CD4+.

Enrollment shut out patients with autoimmune disease history or systemic immunosuppression. Trimming pared 1 base from V and 0 bases from J, leaving 10 bases between. CDR3 length: 15 amino acids. From germline, CDR1 is SGHDN and CDR2 FVKESK. The sequencing used CD4+ or CD8+ T cells sorted from blood, collected in a trial of the OX40 agonist ivuxolimab. The source is an adult with an advanced solid tumor such as melanoma, head and neck, liver or kidney cancer. This chain links TRBV14 with TRBJ2-7, with D unresolved. The chain's CDR3 is CASSQGGSSSYEQYF. The CDR3 nucleotides are TGTGCCAGCAGCCAAGGCGGATCGAGCTCCTACGAGCAGTACTTC. The full variable domain, rest sourced from reference TRBV14 and TRBJ2-7, is EAGVTQFPSHSVIEKGQTVTLRCDPISGHDNLYWYRRVMGKEIKFLLHFVKESKQDESGMPNNRFLAERTGGTYSTLKVQPAELEDSGVYFCASSQGGSSSYEQYFGPGTRLTVT.